The 4 T cell receptor beta chains below all came from one sample that was sequenced in a study of blood T cell repertoires in COVID-19. Method: immunoSEQ multiplex PCR; TCRdb's copy keeps in-frame clones and lacks some. The sample carries about 7,800 clones, about 82% recorded once. The sequencing input was peripheral blood. The origin of the receptors is a woman in her fifties or sixties with active COVID-19.

This clone has only a few counts. The chain carries TRBV19 and TRBJ1-2, with D possibly matching TRBD1 (5 bases). This CDR3 is 14 amino acids long. V lost 7 bases and J lost 2, with 14 bases in between. Germline values: CDR1 LNHDA, CDR2 SQIVND (reference sequence). The CDR3 spells CASTPSRGNYGYTF. The DNA of the CDR3 is TGTGCCAGTACCCCGTCCCGGGGGAACTATGGCTACACCTTC.

This rearrangement joins TRBV13 to TRBJ2-5; D call uncertain. The CDR3 consists of 11 residues. Between the trimmed V and J ends, which lost 5 bases and 5 bases, there was a span of 6 bases. Germline V gene lookup returns CDR1 PRHDT and CDR2 FYEKMQ (reference sequence). This chain's CDR3 is CASSPRETQYF. The CDR3 DNA sequence: TGTGCCAGCAGCCCGAGGGAGACCCAGTACTTC. The full variable domain, with the rest looked up from reference TRBV13 and TRBJ2-5, is AAGVIQSPRHLIKEKRETATLKCYPIPRHDTVYWYQQGPGQDPQFLISFYEKMQSDKGSIPDRFSAQQFSDYHSELNMSSLELGDSALYFCASSPRETQYFGPGTRLLVL.

CDR3 amino acids: CASSESGGGPGITEAFF. CDR3 nucleotides: TGCGCCAGCAGTGAGTCAGGGGGGGGGCCGGGAATCACTGAAGCTTTCTTT. The chain recombines TRBV10-2 with TRBJ1-1, with a possible D match to TRBD1 (6 bases). Per the germline V gene, CDR1 is WSHSY and CDR2 is SAAADI. Trimming removed 0 bases from V and 4 bases from J, with 18 bases in between. The CDR3 runs 17 residues.

The V call is TRBV29-1, the J call TRBJ1-2; D may be TRBD1 (5 bases). The germline CDR1 and CDR2 sequences are SQVTM and ANQGSEA. The CDR3 is made up of 12 amino acids. Between the trimmed V and J ends, which lost 7 bases and 3 bases, there was a span of 12 bases. The CDR3 reads CSAQGVDYGYTF. DNA of the CDR3: TGCAGCGCACAAGGGGTGGACTATGGCTACACCTTC.